This T cell receptor beta chain was recovered during a study of Graves' ophthalmopathy and Graves' hyperthyroidism. There are 17 residues in the CDR3. Germline V gene data show CDR1 as KGHDR and CDR2 as SFDVKD. The J segment lost 2 bases and the V segment lost 4 bases, leaving 10 bases of the junction unmatched. This clonotype was seen many times. Ophthalmopathy-affected donors exhibited moderate-to-severe activity, CAS ≥3, NOSPECS ≥4, and duration under 3 months. Physicians reached a diagnosis by relying on clinical symptoms, serum thyroxine, TRAb, thyroid ultrasound and orbital computed tomography. The PBMCs had their origin in 7.5 to 10 ml of fresh peripheral blood. CDR3 regions of TCR beta were amplified from RNA transcripts. Second-round multiplex PCR came after a first-round RT-PCR that employed HTBI primers. TCRdb analysed the multiplex PCR reads with MiXCR anew, one entry per CDR3 protein. The sample holds 340,000 or so distinct CDR3 sequences, 15% to 20% seen once.

V usage is TRBV24-1 and J usage is TRBJ1-5, with 7 bases aligning to TRBD1. The clonotype was recovered from an adult man with Graves' ophthalmopathy. Sequencing input: peripheral blood. The DNA of the CDR3 is TGTGCCACCAGTGAGCGTGTTAGACAGGGCGGCAATCAGCCCCAGCATTTT. It yields the protein CATSERVRQGGNQPQHF.